These 23 T cell receptor beta chains share one sample of origin, sequenced in a study of T cell responses to AZD1222 COVID-19 vaccine. Data came from immunoSEQ multiplex PCR; TCRdb stores just in-frame clones and leaves some out. There are some 100,000 clones in the sample; 85% to 90% occur only once, and around 12% lies in the top ten. Sample: peripheral blood, taken on day 0 of AZD1222 vaccination. The source is an adult in good health.

This clone has just one count. The chain carries TRBV6-2 or TRBV6-3 and TRBJ2-7; 7 nucleotides line up with TRBD1. The germline V gene has CDR1 MNHEY and CDR2 SVGEGT. V trimming: 2 bases; J trimming: 3 bases; junction bases outside the gene matches: 13. This CDR3 has 17 residues. CDR3 protein: CASSYPDGQATFYEQYF. The CDR3 coding sequence is TGTGCCAGCAGTTACCCAGACGGACAGGCGACATTCTACGAGCAGTACTTC.

This clone has a single count. This sequence joins TRBV12-3 or TRBV12-4 and TRBJ2-5; 8 nucleotides match TRBD1. With V trimmed by 8 bases and J by 4 bases, 6 bases remained unmatched. The length of the CDR3 is 13 residues. CDR3: CASAGGQGETQYF. As DNA, the CDR3 is TGTGCCAGCGCAGGGGGCCAGGGAGAGACCCAGTACTTC.

The V call is TRBV5-1, the J call TRBJ2-3, with TRBD2 identical over 13 bases. With 4 bases clipped from V and 4 bases from J, the junction kept 9 bases outside the gene matches. CDR1 is SGHRS and CDR2 is YFSETQ in the germline V gene. The CDR3 loop spans 17 amino acids. DNA of the CDR3: TGCGCCAGCAGCAAGGGGACTAGCGGGATAGGTGCAGATACGCAGTATTTT. Its translation: CASSKGTSGIGADTQYF.

The chain uses TRBV27 and TRBJ1-5; D is unclear. In germline, CDR1 is MNHEY, CDR2 SMNVEV (reference sequence). Trimming cost V 5 bases and J 4 bases, with 15 bases left between them. This CDR3 has 15 residues. The CDR3 coding sequence is TGTGCCAGCAGTCAGTCCCCGGTTGGGAATCAGCCCCAGCATTTT. It encodes CASSQSPVGNQPQHF.

The table lists this clone with a few counts. The genes are TRBV7-2 and TRBJ1-1; TRBD1 agrees at 8 bases. Trimming removed 5 bases from V and 1 base from J; junction bases left unmatched: 3. The CDR3 is 14 amino acids. The germline gives CDR1 SGHTA, CDR2 FQGNSA. CDR3 bases: TGTGCCAGCAGCCGGACAGGGAGGAACACTGAAGCTTTCTTT. Protein: CASSRTGRNTEAFF.

The V gene is TRBV28, the J gene TRBJ1-2; the D gene is possibly TRBD1 (6 bases). Germline CDR1 reads MDHEN; CDR2 reads SYDVKM. Trimming took off 5 bases at V and 8 bases at J, with 21 bases between the two ends. This CDR3 spans 15 amino acids. CDR3 in amino acids: CASSLPDRKFRGYTF. CDR3 in DNA: TGTGCCAGCAGTCTGCCAGACAGGAAATTCCGAGGCTACACCTTC.

CDR3 coding DNA: TGTGCCAGTAGGAGGGCGGGTGGCAATGAAAAACTGTTTTTT. Amino acid sequence: CASRRAGGNEKLFF. The rearrangement links TRBV19 to TRBJ1-4; D gene unclear. V shed 6 bases and J shed 5 bases, with 13 bases lying between them. The CDR3 is made up of 14 amino acids. Per germline, CDR1 LNHDA and CDR2 SQIVND (reference sequence).

CDR3 amino acids: CASSQDLGINEKLFF. The CDR3 DNA reads as TGCGCCAGCAGCCAAGATCTGGGAATTAATGAAAAACTGTTTTTT. V gene TRBV4-3 combines with J gene TRBJ1-4; D uncertain. The CDR3 is 15 residues long. Germline V CDR1 and CDR2: LGHNA, YSLEER. The V and J ends lost 0 bases and 4 bases respectively, with 9 bases between them.

The gene calls are TRBV28 and TRBJ2-3; D uncertain. The CDR3 has 18 amino acids. V lost 6 bases, J lost 2 bases, and 24 bases lay in between. Per germline, CDR1 MDHEN and CDR2 SYDVKM. CDR3 region: CASRNPPPGRRDTDTQYF. DNA of the CDR3: TGTGCCAGCAGAAATCCCCCGCCGGGCCGGAGAGACACAGATACGCAGTATTTT.

The chain combines TRBV18 with TRBJ2-1; D unclear. CDR3 length: 14 amino acids. Trimming removed 5 bases from V and 6 bases from J, with 14 bases in between. CDR1 and CDR2 from the germline V gene are KGHSH and LQKENI. The CDR3 region is CASSVSGSLNEQFF. The CDR3 DNA sequence: TGTGCCAGCTCAGTCTCCGGGTCACTCAATGAGCAGTTCTTC.

This chain connects TRBV5-4 to TRBJ2-7; D gene ambiguous. Germline V CDR1 and CDR2: SGHNT, YYREEE (reference sequence). The CDR3 sequence is 16 residues long. Trimming removed 2 bases at V and 0 bases at J, with 15 bases between. In DNA, the CDR3 is TGTGCCAGCAGCTTACGACATCTGCAGAGCTCCTACGAGCAGTACTTC. Amino acid sequence: CASSLRHLQSSYEQYF. Drawing the rest from reference TRBV5-4 and TRBJ2-7, the complete variable domain is ETGVTQSPTHLIKTRGQQVTLRCSSQSGHNTVSWYQQALGQGPQFIFQYYREEENGRGNFPPRFSGLQFPNYSSELNVNALELDDSALYLCASSLRHLQSSYEQYFGPGTRLTVT.

The V and J genes are TRBV28 and TRBJ1-1, with no clear D. Germline values: CDR1 MDHEN, CDR2 SYDVKM. Trimming cost V 4 bases and J 1 base, with 1 base left between them. The CDR3 has 11 residues. Here the CDR3 reads CASSSNTEAFF. Written as DNA, the CDR3 is TGTGCCAGCAGTTCGAACACTGAAGCTTTCTTT.

This clone was seen a few times. The chain recombines TRBV3-1 (or the pseudogene TRBV3-2) with TRBJ2-7; maybe TRBD2 (5 bases). Trimming removed 1 base at V and 7 bases at J, with 17 bases between. Per germline, CDR1 LGHDT and CDR2 YNNKEL (reference sequence). This CDR3 is built from 15 residues. CDR3 sequence: CASSQGGAPKGEQYF. CDR3 DNA sequence: TGTGCCAGCAGCCAAGGGGGAGCTCCCAAAGGTGAGCAGTACTTC.

The chain combines TRBV6-1 with TRBJ2-1; D is perhaps TRBD2 (6 bases). The CDR3 loop spans 15 amino acids. Germline CDR1 is MNHNS and CDR2 is SASEGT. Trimming removed 2 bases at V and 9 bases at J, with 17 bases between. The CDR3 loop is CASSERREVWSEQFF. CDR3 in DNA: TGTGCCAGCAGTGAAAGGAGGGAGGTATGGAGTGAGCAGTTCTTC.

This sequence joins TRBV19 and TRBJ1-1; 8 nucleotides agree with TRBD1. The junction had 9 bases not matched to a gene; V was cut back by 5 bases and J by 4 bases. The CDR3 contains 15 residues. The germline V gene encodes CDR1 LNHDA and CDR2 SQIVND (reference sequence). CDR3 sequence (DNA): TGTGCCAGTAGTGTTGACAGGGGCGAGGGCACTGAAGCTTTCTTT. It is translated as CASSVDRGEGTEAFF.

The V and J genes are TRBV10-3 and TRBJ1-5, with D hard to call. Trimming removed 0 bases from V and 7 bases from J, with 4 bases in between. In germline, CDR1 is ENHRY, CDR2 SYGVKD. The CDR3 totals 12 residues. CDR3 in amino acids: CAISESGQPQHF. CDR3 nucleotides: TGTGCCATCAGTGAGTCCGGACAGCCCCAGCATTTT.

This clone has only one observation. This sequence joins TRBV4-1 and TRBJ2-7; no firm D call. V lost 1 base to trimming and J lost 2 bases, with 6 bases between them. CDR1 MGHRA and CDR2 YSYEKL come from the germline V gene. The CDR3 totals 13 residues. CDR3 nucleotide sequence: TGCGCCAGCAGCCAAGGAATCCCCTACGAGCAGTACTTC. This sequence encodes CASSQGIPYEQYF.

The rearrangement uses TRBV18 and TRBJ2-7, with 7 positions matching TRBD1. Per germline, CDR1 KGHSH and CDR2 LQKENI. After removal of 3 bases from V and 5 bases from J, the junction contained 10 bases not matched to a gene. CDR3 length: 15 residues. CDR3 protein: CASSPRNRGGDEQYF. CDR3 bases: TGTGCCAGCTCACCTCGGAACAGGGGTGGGGACGAGCAGTACTTC. Together with reference TRBV18 and TRBJ2-7, the CDR3 gives the full variable domain: NAGVMQNPRHLVRRRGQEARLRCSPMKGHSHVYWYRQLPEEGLKFMVYLQKENIIDESGMPKERFSAEFPKEGPSILRIQQVVRGDSAAYFCASSPRNRGGDEQYFGPGTRLTVT.

There are a few counts of this clone. The rearrangement joins TRBV7-2 to TRBJ2-7, with TRBD2 identical over 8 bases. Trimming cost V 3 bases and J 2 bases; bases outside gene matches: 15. This CDR3 region has 18 residues. Per germline, CDR1 SGHTA and CDR2 FQGNSA. CDR3 nucleotide sequence: TGTGCCAGCAGCTTTGGGGCAAACTTACCGGGACTAGCCTACGAGCAGTACTTC. Amino acid sequence: CASSFGANLPGLAYEQYF.

V and J are TRBV20-1 and TRBJ2-3; TRBD1 or TRBD2 may be the D gene (6 bases each). CDR1 and CDR2 from the germline V gene are DFQATT and SNEGSKA (reference sequence). The CDR3 covers 14 residues. V shed 3 bases and J shed 5 bases, with 15 bases lying between them. CDR3 sequence reads: CSASTGALVDTQYF. CDR3 nucleotide sequence: TGCAGTGCTAGTACGGGGGCGCTTGTAGATACGCAGTATTTT.

The chain recombines TRBV7-8 with TRBJ2-2; 10 bases are shared with TRBD2. CDR1 SGHVS and CDR2 FQNEAQ come from the germline V gene. Trimming removed 4 bases from V and 4 bases from J; junction bases left unmatched: 6. The CDR3 has 16 residues. The CDR3 DNA sequence: TGTGCCAGCAGCTGGCTAGCGGGAGTCGCCACCGGGGAGCTGTTTTTT. It is translated as CASSWLAGVATGELFF.

J is TRBJ2-6 and V is TRBV19, with unresolved D. CDR3 length: 15 residues. V was shortened by 3 bases and J by 1 base, with 7 bases between the two germline ends. From germline, CDR1 is LNHDA and CDR2 SQIVND (reference sequence). The DNA for the CDR3 is TGTGCCAGTAGTATTGGTGGGTCTGGGGCCAACGTCCTGACTTTC. It yields the protein CASSIGGSGANVLTF.

The chain carries TRBV19 and TRBJ2-7; D unresolved. The CDR3 spans 14 residues. Deletions cut 7 bases from V and 4 bases from J, with 17 bases between. Germline V CDR1 and CDR2: LNHDA, SQIVND (reference sequence). The CDR3 is CASKLLPGDYEQYF. CDR3 sequence (DNA): TGTGCCAGTAAACTACTCCCGGGCGATTACGAGCAGTACTTC.